This TCR beta chain was sequenced for a study of shared clonotypes between healthy human individuals. Study observations and caveats: Enrolling few donors narrowed the genetic and exposure-history diversity that was represented.

CD8 memory cells included CD45RO+ cells plus CCR7-negative CD45RA+ TemRA cells. Within the sample, this clone is medium-sized (0.01 to 0.1%). The antigen remains unidentified. CDR1 MGHDK and CDR2 SYGVNS come from the germline V gene. V lost 4 bases and J lost 4, with 2 bases in between. The length of the CDR3 is 11 residues. Libraries were prepared by immunoSEQ multiplex PCR; TCRdb keeps only in-frame clonotypes and omits some of them. The sample gives approximately 100,000 clones, roughly 70% of which show up once; 24% is in the top ten. This sequence originates from a woman in her 30s in good health. The chain employs TRBV25-1 and TRBJ2-1; no firm D call. The sequencing input was memory CD8+ T cells sorted from blood. As to subset: CD45RO+ cells pooled with CCR7-negative TemRA cells. This chain's CDR3 is CASSVYNEQFF. The CDR3 bases are TGTGCCAGCAGTGTATACAATGAGCAGTTCTTC.